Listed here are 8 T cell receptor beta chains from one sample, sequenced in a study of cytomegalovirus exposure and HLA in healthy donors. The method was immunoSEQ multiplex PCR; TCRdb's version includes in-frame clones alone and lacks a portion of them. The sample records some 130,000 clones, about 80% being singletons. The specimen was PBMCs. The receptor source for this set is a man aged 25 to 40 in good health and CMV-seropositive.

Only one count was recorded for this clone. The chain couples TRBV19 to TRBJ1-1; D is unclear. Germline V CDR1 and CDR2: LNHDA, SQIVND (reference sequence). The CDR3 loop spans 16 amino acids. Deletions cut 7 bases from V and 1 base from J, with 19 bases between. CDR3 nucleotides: TGTGCCAGTAAGTTTCGCATGGACGGGGAGAACACTGAAGCTTTCTTT. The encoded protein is CASKFRMDGENTEAFF.

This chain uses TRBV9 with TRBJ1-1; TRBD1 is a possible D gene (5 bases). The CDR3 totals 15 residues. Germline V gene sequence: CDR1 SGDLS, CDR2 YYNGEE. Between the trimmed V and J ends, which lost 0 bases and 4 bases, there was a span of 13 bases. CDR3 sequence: CASSVEWGGGTEAFF. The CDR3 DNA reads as TGTGCCAGCAGCGTAGAGTGGGGCGGGGGCACTGAAGCTTTCTTT.

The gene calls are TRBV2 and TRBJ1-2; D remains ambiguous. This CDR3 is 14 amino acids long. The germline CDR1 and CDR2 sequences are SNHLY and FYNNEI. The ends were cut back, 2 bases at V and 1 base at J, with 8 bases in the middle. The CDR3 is CASSENSINYGYTF. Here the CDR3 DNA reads TGTGCCAGCAGTGAAAACAGTATTAACTATGGCTACACCTTC.

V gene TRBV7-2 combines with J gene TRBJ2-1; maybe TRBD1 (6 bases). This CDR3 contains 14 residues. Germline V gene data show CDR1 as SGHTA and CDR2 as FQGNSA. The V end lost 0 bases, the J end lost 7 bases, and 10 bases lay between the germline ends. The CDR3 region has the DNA TGTGCCAGCAGCTTAGCTCAGCAGGGGAATGAGCAGTTCTTC. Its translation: CASSLAQQGNEQFF.

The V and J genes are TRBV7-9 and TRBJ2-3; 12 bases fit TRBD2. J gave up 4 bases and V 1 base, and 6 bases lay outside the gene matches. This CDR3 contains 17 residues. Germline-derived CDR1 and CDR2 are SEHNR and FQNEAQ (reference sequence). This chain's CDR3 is CASSLVSSGRAADTQYF. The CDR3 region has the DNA TGTGCCAGCAGCTTAGTTTCTAGCGGGAGGGCTGCAGATACGCAGTATTTT.

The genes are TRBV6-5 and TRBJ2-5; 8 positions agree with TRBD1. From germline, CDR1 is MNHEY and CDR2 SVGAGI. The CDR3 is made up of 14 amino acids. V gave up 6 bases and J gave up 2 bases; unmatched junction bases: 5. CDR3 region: CASSRDRIQETQYF. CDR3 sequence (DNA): TGTGCCAGCAGCCGGGACAGGATACAAGAGACCCAGTACTTC.

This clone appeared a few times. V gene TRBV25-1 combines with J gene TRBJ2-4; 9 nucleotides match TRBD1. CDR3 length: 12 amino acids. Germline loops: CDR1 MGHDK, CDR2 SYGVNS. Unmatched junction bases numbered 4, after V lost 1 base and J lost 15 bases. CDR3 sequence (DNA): TGTGCCAGCAGTGAATGGGACAGGGACCTGTACTTC. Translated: CASSEWDRDLYF.

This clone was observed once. CDR3 in DNA: TGCGCCAGCAGCCAAGATCGGAACGGGGGCTACGAGCAGTACTTC. This sequence encodes CASSQDRNGGYEQYF. The chain has TRBV4-3 and TRBJ2-7; possible D gene TRBD2, 6 bases. Trimming shortened V by 0 bases and J by 3 bases, and 12 bases separated the two germline ends. The CDR3 covers 15 residues. Per germline, CDR1 LGHNA and CDR2 YSLEER.